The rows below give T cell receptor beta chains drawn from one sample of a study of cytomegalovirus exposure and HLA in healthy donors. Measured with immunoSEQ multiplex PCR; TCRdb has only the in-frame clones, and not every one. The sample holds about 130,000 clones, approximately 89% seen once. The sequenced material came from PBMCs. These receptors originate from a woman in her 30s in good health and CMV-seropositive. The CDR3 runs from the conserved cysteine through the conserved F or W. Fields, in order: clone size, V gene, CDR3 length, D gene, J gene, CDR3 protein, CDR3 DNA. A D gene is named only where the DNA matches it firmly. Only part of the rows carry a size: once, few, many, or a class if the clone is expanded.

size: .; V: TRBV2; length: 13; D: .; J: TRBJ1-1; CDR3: CASILYLNTEAFF; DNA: TGTGCCAGCATTCTCTACTTGAACACTGAAGCTTTCTTT
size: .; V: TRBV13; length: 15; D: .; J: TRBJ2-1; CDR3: CASSFPPGTYNEQFF; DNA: TGTGCCAGCAGCTTCCCTCCAGGCACCTACAATGAGCAGTTCTTC
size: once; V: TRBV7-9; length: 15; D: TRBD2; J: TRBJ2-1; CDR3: CASSLSAGGWDEQFF; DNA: TGTGCCAGCAGCTTATCAGCGGGAGGGTGGGATGAGCAGTTCTTC
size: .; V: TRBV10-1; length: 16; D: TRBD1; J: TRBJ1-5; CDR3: CASSPPGQPFNQPQHF; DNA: TGCGCCAGCAGCCCCCCGGGACAGCCTTTCAATCAGCCCCAGCATTTT
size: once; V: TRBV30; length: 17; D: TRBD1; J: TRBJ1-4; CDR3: CAWSADRGRVTNEKLFF; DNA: TGTGCCTGGAGCGCCGACAGGGGGAGAGTGACTAATGAAAAACTGTTTTTT
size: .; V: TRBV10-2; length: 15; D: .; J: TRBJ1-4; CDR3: CASSPSYATNEKLFF; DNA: TGCGCCAGCAGTCCTTCGTATGCAACTAATGAAAAACTGTTTTTT
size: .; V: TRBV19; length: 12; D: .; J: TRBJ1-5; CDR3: CASKGGNQPQHF; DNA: TGTGCCAGTAAAGGGGGCAATCAGCCCCAGCATTTT
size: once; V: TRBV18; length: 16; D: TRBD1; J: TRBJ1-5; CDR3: CASSRGQGTTNQPQHF; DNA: TGTGCCAGCTCACGCGGACAGGGCACAACCAATCAGCCCCAGCATTTT
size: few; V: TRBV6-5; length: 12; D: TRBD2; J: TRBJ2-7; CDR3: CASRTSGSEQYF; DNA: TGTGCCAGCAGGACTAGCGGGAGTGAGCAGTACTTC
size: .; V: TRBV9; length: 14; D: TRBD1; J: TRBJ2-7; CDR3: CASSTTGQDHEQYF; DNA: TGTGCCAGCAGCACCACGGGACAGGATCACGAGCAGTACTTC
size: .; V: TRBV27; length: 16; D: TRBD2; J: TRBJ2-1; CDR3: CASSFRLAGGYNEQFF; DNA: TGTGCCAGCAGTTTTAGACTAGCGGGAGGGTACAATGAGCAGTTCTTC
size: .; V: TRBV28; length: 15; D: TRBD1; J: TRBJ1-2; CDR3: CASEDPAQGGGGYTF; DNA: TGTGCCAGCGAAGACCCCGCACAGGGGGGTGGCGGCTACACCTTC
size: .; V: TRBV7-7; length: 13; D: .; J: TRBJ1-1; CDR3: CASSPISGTRSFF; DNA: TGTGCTAGCAGTCCTATATCCGGGACACGGTCTTTCTTT
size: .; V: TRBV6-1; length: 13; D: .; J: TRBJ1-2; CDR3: CASRDSSHYGYTF; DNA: TGTGCCAGCAGAGACAGCTCCCACTATGGCTACACCTTC
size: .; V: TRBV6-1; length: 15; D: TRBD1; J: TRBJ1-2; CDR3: CASSDRTGINYGYTF; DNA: TGTGCCAGCAGTGACCGGACAGGAATTAACTATGGCTACACCTTC
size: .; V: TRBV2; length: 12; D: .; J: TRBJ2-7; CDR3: CASSRSSYEQYF; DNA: TGTGCCAGCAGCCGTAGCTCCTACGAGCAGTACTTC
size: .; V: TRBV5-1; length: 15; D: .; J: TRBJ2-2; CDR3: CASSLSPGSTGELFF; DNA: TGCGCCAGCAGCTTGAGTCCAGGAAGCACCGGGGAGCTGTTTTTT
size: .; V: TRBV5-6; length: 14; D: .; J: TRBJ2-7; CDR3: CASSLGVNGYEQYF; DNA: TGTGCCAGCAGCCTTGGAGTGAACGGCTACGAGCAGTACTTC
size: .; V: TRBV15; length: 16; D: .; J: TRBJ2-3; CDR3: CATSRGALAGSDTQYF; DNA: TGTGCCACCAGCAGAGGTGCGTTGGCGGGCTCAGATACGCAGTATTTT
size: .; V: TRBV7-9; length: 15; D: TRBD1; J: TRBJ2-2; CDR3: CASSPGTGNTGGLFF; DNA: TGTGCCAGCAGCCCCGGGACAGGGAACACCGGGGGGCTGTTTTTT
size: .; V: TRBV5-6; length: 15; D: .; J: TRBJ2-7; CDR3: CASSFLGTSAYEQYF; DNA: TGTGCCAGCAGCTTCCTGGGGACTTCAGCCTACGAGCAGTACTTC
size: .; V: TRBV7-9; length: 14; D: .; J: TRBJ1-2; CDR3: CSSSHSGEGEGYTF; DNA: TGTTCCAGCAGCCACTCCGGCGAGGGCGAGGGCTACACCTTC
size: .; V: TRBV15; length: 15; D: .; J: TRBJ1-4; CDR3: CATIQGVGLKEKLFF; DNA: TGTGCCACCATACAGGGCGTTGGGTTAAAGGAAAAACTGTTTTTT